These 23 T cell receptor beta chains were sequenced from one sample in a study of response to subunit inactivated influenza vaccine. TCRdb used MiXCR to reprocess the RT-PCR reads, holding one entry per CDR3 protein. The repertoire holds fewer than 600,000 distinct CDR3 sequences, with approximately 7.3% as singletons. The sequences come from PBMCs from blood, collected 23 to 25 months after vaccination. Every receptor here comes from a man between 50 and 69 years old who received an inactivated influenza vaccine.

In its sample, this clonotype was seen many times. The chain has TRBV5-1 and TRBJ2-2; 11 bases are a match to TRBD1. The V and J ends lost 4 bases and 2 bases, in that order; junction bases with no gene match: 4. Germline V gene lookup returns CDR1 SGHRS and CDR2 YFSETQ. The CDR3 runs 16 residues. The CDR3 is CASSLRTGGNTGELFF. DNA for the CDR3: TGCGCCAGCAGCCTTCGGACAGGGGGCAACACCGGGGAGCTGTTTTTT.

J is TRBJ2-1 and V is TRBV20-1, with 10 bases fitting TRBD2. The CDR3 runs 14 residues. Per germline, CDR1 DFQATT and CDR2 SNEGSKA (reference sequence). Trimming took 6 bases from V and 4 from J; bases not matched to a gene: 6. CDR3 residues: CSAPQREGYNEQFF. The CDR3 DNA sequence: TGCAGTGCCCCACAGCGGGAGGGGTACAATGAGCAGTTCTTC.

There are many counts of this clonotype. This rearrangement joins TRBV7-2 to TRBJ2-1; D gene unclear. Per the germline V gene, CDR1 is SGHTA and CDR2 is FQGNSA. Trimming took off 5 bases at V and 6 bases at J, with 8 bases between the two ends. This CDR3 has 12 residues. The CDR3 DNA sequence: TGTGCCAGCAGCCCATATATCAATGAGCAGTTCTTC. This encodes CASSPYINEQFF.

This clonotype has only a few counts. The genes are TRBV5-1 and TRBJ2-1, with D possibly TRBD1 on 6 matching bases. V lost 4 bases and J 6 bases, leaving 11 bases between the germline ends. The CDR3 extends over 13 amino acids. The germline CDR1 and CDR2 sequences are SGHRS and YFSETQ. DNA for the CDR3: TGCGCCAGCAGCCAGGGACACACCAATGAGCAGTTCTTC. Amino acid sequence: CASSQGHTNEQFF.

This clonotype was counted a single time. V is TRBV5-4 and J is TRBJ2-5, with D perhaps TRBD2 (7 bases). This CDR3 spans 17 amino acids. Germline V gene sequence: CDR1 SGHNT, CDR2 YYREEE (reference sequence). Trimming left V 2 bases short and J 4 bases short, with 21 bases between. This chain's CDR3 is CASSFMGGGLVGETQYF. Written as DNA, the CDR3 is TGTGCCAGCAGCTTTATGGGCGGGGGCTTGGTTGGAGAGACCCAGTACTTC.

This clonotype has more than one count but fewer than ten. This rearrangement joins TRBV18 to TRBJ2-3; 8 bases are shared with TRBD1. Trimming removed 3 bases from V and 5 bases from J; junction bases left unmatched: 4. The germline V gene encodes CDR1 KGHSH and CDR2 LQKENI. This CDR3 spans 14 amino acids. The CDR3 nucleotides read TGTGCCAGCTCACCGACAGGGGATCGAGATACGCAGTATTTT. It specifies CASSPTGDRDTQYF.

V usage is TRBV30 and J usage is TRBJ1-1; weak D call: TRBD1 (5 bases). V lost 4 bases to trimming and J lost 5 bases, with 11 bases between them. The V gene's germline CDR1 is GTSNPN and CDR2 SVGIG (reference sequence). There are 12 residues in the CDR3. The CDR3 reads CAWKWGGTEAFF. DNA of the CDR3: TGTGCCTGGAAGTGGGGGGGGACTGAAGCTTTCTTT.

The CDR3 loop reads CSASSSGTSSQETQYF. DNA for the CDR3: TGCAGTGCTAGTAGCTCCGGGACATCGTCTCAAGAGACCCAGTACTTC. The rearrangement uses TRBV20-1 and TRBJ2-5, with a tentative D call TRBD1 (6 bases). The germline gives CDR1 DFQATT, CDR2 SNEGSKA (reference sequence). This CDR3 contains 16 residues. Trimming shortened V by 3 bases and J by 2 bases, and 19 bases separated the two germline ends.

This clonotype was seen only a few times. V gene TRBV7-9 combines with J gene TRBJ1-2; D unclear. Trimming removed 0 bases from V and 8 bases from J, with 13 bases in between. There are 14 residues in the CDR3. Germline V gives CDR1 SEHNR, CDR2 FQNEAQ (reference sequence). This chain's CDR3 is CASSLAGLPAGYTF. CDR3 in DNA: TGTGCCAGCAGCTTAGCCGGACTGCCGGCAGGCTACACCTTC.

CDR3 residues: CASSQGHNQPQHF. The CDR3, as DNA: TGTGCCAGTTCACAGGGGCACAATCAGCCCCAGCATTTT. The genes are TRBV12-3 or TRBV12-4 and TRBJ1-5; 7 nucleotides match TRBD1. The CDR3 sequence is 13 residues long. J lost 3 bases, V lost 9 bases, and 5 bases had no gene match.

The chain recombines TRBV20-1 with TRBJ2-6; no firm D call. The V gene's germline CDR1 is DFQATT and CDR2 SNEGSKA (reference sequence). The CDR3 is made up of 18 amino acids. V dropped 3 bases and J dropped 0 bases, with 18 bases sitting between them. The CDR3 reads CSARARAWGASGANVLTF. The CDR3 DNA follows: TGCAGTGCTAGGGCACGGGCCTGGGGTGCCTCTGGGGCCAACGTCCTGACTTTC.

The rearrangement links TRBV11-2 to TRBJ1-3; a possible D gene is TRBD1 (5 bases). CDR3 length: 12 residues. Trimming removed 9 bases at V and 1 base at J, with 7 bases between. Germline V gene data show CDR1 as SGHAT and CDR2 as FQNNGV. The CDR3 is CASQGSGNTIYF. The CDR3 bases are TGTGCCAGTCAGGGATCTGGAAACACCATATATTTT.

This clonotype appeared many times. V gene TRBV12-3 or TRBV12-4 combines with J gene TRBJ1-4; no reliable D call. The CDR3 runs 12 residues. Trimming pared 5 bases from V and 2 bases from J, leaving 3 bases between. The DNA for the CDR3 is TGTGCCAGCAGTCGTACTAATGAAAAACTGTTTTTT. It translates to CASSRTNEKLFF.

There are a few counts of this clonotype. This chain uses TRBV7-2 with TRBJ1-1; weak D call: TRBD1 (6 bases). This CDR3 contains 12 residues. The V gene's germline CDR1 is SGHTA and CDR2 FQGNSA. V lost 2 bases to trimming and J lost 7 bases, with 8 bases between them. The CDR3 sequence: CASSLSQGEAFF. DNA of the CDR3: TGTGCCAGCAGCTTATCACAGGGTGAAGCTTTCTTT.

The J gene is TRBJ2-7, the V gene TRBV10-1, with D tentatively TRBD1 (6 bases). There are 15 residues in the CDR3. Germline V gene lookup returns CDR1 WNHNN and CDR2 SYGVQD (reference sequence). With 0 bases removed from V and 4 bases from J, the gap between germline ends came to 13 bases. Here the CDR3 reads CASSESATGKYEQYF. The CDR3 DNA reads as TGCGCCAGCAGTGAGTCGGCGACAGGCAAATACGAGCAGTACTTC.

This clonotype was seen repeatedly, ten times or more. V is TRBV10-3 and J is TRBJ1-4; D remains unclear. CDR1 and CDR2 from the germline V gene are ENHRY and SYGVKD. Between the trimmed V and J ends, which lost 11 bases and 0 bases, there was a span of 10 bases. The CDR3 runs to 13 residues. The CDR3, as DNA: TGTGCCGCCTCTGTCTCAACTAATGAAAAACTGTTTTTT. Its protein product is CAASVSTNEKLFF.

This clonotype was detected a few times. The chain links TRBV11-2 to TRBJ2-4; TRBD1 aligns across 8 bases. The V gene's germline CDR1 is SGHAT and CDR2 FQNNGV. The CDR3 contains 15 residues. The ends lost 5 bases at V and 7 bases at J; junction bases unmatched: 10. CDR3 coding DNA: TGTGCCAGCAGCCTGGCCTCAGGGGGCGAGAACATTCAGTACTTC. Its translation: CASSLASGGENIQYF.

The chain has TRBV12-3 or TRBV12-4 and TRBJ1-6, with 7 bases identical to TRBD1. The V segment lost 6 bases and the J segment 3 bases; nucleotides outside the gene matches: 5. This CDR3 comprises 15 residues. The DNA for the CDR3 is TGTGCCAGCAGCTACGGGACAGTCTATAATTCACCCCTCCACTTT. As protein: CASSYGTVYNSPLHF.

This clonotype was detected only a few times. The rearrangement uses TRBV20-1 and TRBJ2-1, with 8 bases fitting TRBD2. After removal of 0 bases from V and 7 bases from J, the junction contained 11 bases not matched to a gene. Germline assignment: CDR1 DFQATT and CDR2 SNEGSKA (reference sequence). The CDR3 sequence is 16 residues long. CDR3 bases: TGCAGTGCTAGAGATCGTCGACGAGCGGGGGTGAATGAGCAGTTCTTC. It translates to CSARDRRRAGVNEQFF.

This clonotype was seen a few times. This chain links TRBV6-1 with TRBJ2-5, with D possibly being TRBD1 or TRBD2 (5 bases each). V was clipped by 1 base and J by 5 bases, with 11 bases between them. This CDR3 is 14 amino acids long. Per the germline V gene, CDR1 is MNHNS and CDR2 is SASEGT. The CDR3 reads CASSEGWGGETQYF. The CDR3 DNA sequence: TGTGCCAGCAGTGAAGGATGGGGCGGGGAGACCCAGTACTTC.

This clonotype was observed a handful of times. The chain has TRBV20-1 and TRBJ1-2; no definite D call. V shed 3 bases and J shed 2 bases, with 10 bases lying between them. The CDR3 is 13 residues long. The germline CDR1 and CDR2 sequences are DFQATT and SNEGSKA (reference sequence). The CDR3 protein is CSARNGRNYGYTF. The CDR3 DNA is TGCAGTGCTAGGAATGGAAGGAACTATGGCTACACCTTC.

The V call is TRBV11-1, the J call TRBJ2-2; 9 positions agree with TRBD2. Trimming cost V 1 base and J 1 base; bases outside gene matches: 7. CDR3 length equals 18 residues. Germline assignment: CDR1 SGHAT and CDR2 FQDESV (reference sequence). The CDR3 DNA reads as TGTGCCAGCAGCTTAGGTTCGCTAGCGGGGAAGAACACCGGGGAGCTGTTTTTT. It specifies CASSLGSLAGKNTGELFF.

The chain is built from TRBV5-5 and TRBJ1-2; TRBD1 might be the D (5 bases). Deletions cut 4 bases from V and 8 bases from J, with 21 bases between. CDR1 and CDR2 (germline): SGHKS, YYEKEE (reference sequence). This CDR3 is built from 15 residues. The CDR3 DNA reads as TGTGCCAGCAGCCCCGTAGGCCCGACAGCTGGAGGCTACACCTTC. Its protein product is CASSPVGPTAGGYTF.